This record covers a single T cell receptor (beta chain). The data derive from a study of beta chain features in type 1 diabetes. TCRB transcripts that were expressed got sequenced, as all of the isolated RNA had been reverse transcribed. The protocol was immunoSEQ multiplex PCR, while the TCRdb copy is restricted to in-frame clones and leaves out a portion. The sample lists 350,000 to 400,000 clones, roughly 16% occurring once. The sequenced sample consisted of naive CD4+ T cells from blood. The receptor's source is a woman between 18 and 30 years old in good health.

The CDR3 DNA follows: TGTGCCAGCAGTAGGGACAGTACCTTCACAGATACGCAGTATTTT. Residues: CASSRDSTFTDTQYF. The chain couples TRBV2 to TRBJ2-3; 7 positions match TRBD1. The J segment lost 2 bases and the V segment lost 5 bases, leaving 7 bases of the junction unmatched. Per germline, CDR1 SNHLY and CDR2 FYNNEI. The CDR3 runs to 15 residues. Drawing the rest from reference TRBV2 and TRBJ2-3, the complete variable domain is EPEVTQTPSHQVTQMGQEVILRCVPISNHLYFYWYRQILGQKVEFLVSFYNNEISEKSEIFDDQFSVERPDGSNFTLKIRSTKLEDSAMYFCASSRDSTFTDTQYFGPGTRLTVL.